Listed below are T cell receptor beta chains from one sample, sequenced in a study of OX40 agonist ivuxolimab in advanced cancers. The assay was immunoSEQ multiplex PCR, and TCRdb's table has in-frame clones only and misses some. Of roughly 50,000 clones listed, approximately 90% are singletons. Material: CD4+ or CD8+ T cells sorted from blood, obtained in a trial of the OX40 agonist ivuxolimab. The origin of the receptors is an adult with an advanced solid tumor such as melanoma, head and neck, liver or kidney cancer. CDR3s include the opening cysteine and the closing phenylalanine or tryptophan. D genes are given only for firm matches. Size is omitted from some rows. Given values are once, few, many or a class for expanded clones.

NA,TRBJ1-1,TRBV18,NA,CASSPRSNTEAFF,TGTGCCAGCTCACCACGGTCGAACACTGAAGCTTTCTTT
NA,TRBJ2-1,TRBV7-2,NA,CASSLVRLLIYNEQFF,TGTGCCAGCAGCTTAGTTCGGCTACTCATATACAATGAGCAGTTCTTC
NA,TRBJ1-3,TRBV6-5,NA,CATGDSTVTGNTIYF,TGTGCCACCGGGGACTCGACGGTGACTGGAAACACCATATATTTT
once,TRBJ1-5,TRBV9,NA,CASSVDWSAQPQHF,TGTGCCAGCAGCGTAGACTGGTCCGCGCAGCCCCAGCATTTT
NA,TRBJ2-5,TRBV19,TRBD1,CASSTGQGRETQYF,TGTGCCAGTAGTACGGGACAGGGTAGGGAGACCCAGTACTTC
NA,TRBJ1-1,TRBV10-3,TRBD1,CATVSGTENTEAFF,TGTGCCACAGTTTCCGGGACAGAGAACACTGAAGCTTTCTTT
NA,TRBJ2-1,TRBV7-2,TRBD1,CASRSRGLSYNEQFF,TGTGCCAGCAGAAGCAGGGGGCTTTCTTACAATGAGCAGTTCTTC
NA,TRBJ1-2,TRBV21-1,NA,CASSKDNCLNYGYTF,TGTGCCAGCAGCAAAGACAACTGCCTAAACTATGGCTACACCTTC
once,TRBJ2-7,TRBV10-1,TRBD1,CASSDPGQGLEQYF,TGCGCCAGCAGTGATCCGGGACAGGGTCTCGAGCAGTACTTC
NA,TRBJ2-2,TRBV7-9,NA,CASSLAGAGELFF,TGTGCCAGCAGCTTAGCGGGTGCGGGGGAGCTGTTTTTT
NA,TRBJ1-6,TRBV2,TRBD1,CASCRDRVPSPLHF,TGTGCCAGCTGCCGGGACAGGGTTCCATCACCCCTCCACTTT